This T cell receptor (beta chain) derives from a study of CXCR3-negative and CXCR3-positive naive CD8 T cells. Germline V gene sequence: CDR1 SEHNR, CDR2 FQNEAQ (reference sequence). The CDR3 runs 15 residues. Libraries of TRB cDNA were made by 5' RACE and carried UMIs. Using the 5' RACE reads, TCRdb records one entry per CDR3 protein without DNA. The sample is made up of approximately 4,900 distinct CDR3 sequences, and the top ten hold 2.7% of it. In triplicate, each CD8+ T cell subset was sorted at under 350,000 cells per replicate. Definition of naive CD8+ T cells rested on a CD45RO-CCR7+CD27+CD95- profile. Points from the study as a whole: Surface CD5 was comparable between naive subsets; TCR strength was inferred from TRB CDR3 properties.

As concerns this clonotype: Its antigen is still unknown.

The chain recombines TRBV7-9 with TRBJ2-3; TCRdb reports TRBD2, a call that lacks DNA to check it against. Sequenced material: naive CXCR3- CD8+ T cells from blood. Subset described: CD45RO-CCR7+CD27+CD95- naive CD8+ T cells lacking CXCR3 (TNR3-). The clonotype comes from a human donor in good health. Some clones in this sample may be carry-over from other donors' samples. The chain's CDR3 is CASSLDGRKVNTQYF.